The 4 T cell receptor beta chains presented below share a single source sample, sequenced in a study of T cell repertoires in cytomegalovirus infection. No antigen is known for these receptors. TCRdb re-called the reads with MiXCR, one entry per CDR3 protein. The sample yields about half a million distinct CDR3 sequences, around 30% seen once. The input for sequencing was cultured PBMCs, taken from culture after CMV antigen stimulation. The receptors come from a human donor in good health (CMV status not recorded). Some clones in this sample may be carry-over from other donors' samples.

This clonotype turned up a few times. The rearrangement links TRBV12-3 or TRBV12-4 to TRBJ2-5; D is ambiguous. V was trimmed by 7 bases and J by 5 bases, leaving 11 bases between them. The CDR3 has 12 residues. The CDR3 nucleotides read TGTGCCAGCACCCTTGTCGGGGAGACCCAGTACTTC. Translated, it gives CASTLVGETQYF.

V usage is TRBV3-1 and J usage is TRBJ2-5, with 10 positions matching TRBD2. The CDR3 is 17 amino acids. Germline CDR1 reads LGHDT; CDR2 reads YNNKEL (reference sequence). The ends lost 1 base at V and 4 bases at J; junction bases unmatched: 9. Written as DNA, the CDR3 is TGTGCCAGCAGCCAAGTATCGGAGCGGGAGGGGCGAGAGACCCAGTACTTC. Its translation: CASSQVSEREGRETQYF.

The chain uses TRBV9 and TRBJ2-1; 12 bases agree with TRBD2. With V trimmed by 3 bases and J by 7 bases, 8 bases remained unmatched. Germline CDR1 SGDLS, CDR2 YYNGEE. This CDR3 has 16 residues. The CDR3 bases are TGTGCCAGCAGCGGTCTAGCGGGAGGGCCGGCAAATGAGCAGTTCTTC. Amino acids: CASSGLAGGPANEQFF.

This clonotype was picked up many times. The chain couples TRBV7-9 to TRBJ1-1; the match to TRBD1 covers 8 bases. Germline-derived CDR1 and CDR2 are SEHNR and FQNEAQ (reference sequence). This CDR3 comprises 19 residues. The V and J ends lost 0 bases and 0 bases, in that order; junction bases with no gene match: 12. CDR3 nucleotides: TGTGCCAGCAGCTTAGCGAAACCGGGACAGGAGTTCATGAACACTGAAGCTTTCTTT. Amino acid sequence: CASSLAKPGQEFMNTEAFF.